The 29 T cell receptor beta chains below come from one sample, sequenced in a study of blood T cell repertoires in COVID-19. The data were produced by immunoSEQ multiplex PCR, yet TCRdb's version contains in-frame clones alone and is incomplete. The table includes just over 300,000 clones, approximately 88% detected once. Input material: PBMCs or T cells enriched from blood (not recorded which). The origin of the receptors is a woman younger than 30 who had recovered from COVID-19.

The V and J genes are TRBV11-3 and TRBJ2-2, with TRBD1 identical over 8 bases. This CDR3 region has 15 residues. From germline, CDR1 is SGHNT and CDR2 YENEEA. The J segment lost 2 bases and the V segment lost 5 bases, leaving 4 bases of the junction unmatched. The CDR3 loop is CASSPGTGNTGELFF. CDR3 in DNA: TGTGCCAGCAGCCCAGGGACAGGCAACACCGGGGAGCTGTTTTTT.

The chain employs TRBV10-3 and TRBJ1-6, with 8 bases lining up with TRBD1. The CDR3 has 16 residues. The junction had 7 bases not matched to a gene; V was cut back by 2 bases and J by 7 bases. CDR1 and CDR2 from the germline V gene are ENHRY and SYGVKD. The CDR3 spells CAISENRGQENSPLHF. The CDR3 region has the DNA TGTGCCATCAGTGAGAATAGGGGACAGGAGAATTCACCCCTCCACTTT.

The chain uses TRBV29-1 and TRBJ2-7, with TRBD1 identical over 9 bases. CDR3 size: 17 residues. Germline loops: CDR1 SQVTM, CDR2 ANQGSEA. V shed 0 bases, J shed 4 bases, and the junction held 13 bases outside the gene matches. CDR3 loop: CSVEENSRQGVGYEQYF. The DNA of the CDR3 is TGCAGCGTTGAAGAAAACTCGAGACAGGGGGTCGGGTACGAGCAGTACTTC.

The rearrangement links TRBV18 to TRBJ1-1, with a possible D match to TRBD1 (5 bases). CDR3 length equals 16 residues. Trimming pared 4 bases from V and 5 bases from J, leaving 20 bases between. From germline, CDR1 is KGHSH and CDR2 LQKENI. CDR3 in amino acids: CASSLGLPRTGTEAFF. For the CDR3, the DNA is TGTGCCAGCTCACTGGGACTACCACGAACCGGGACTGAAGCTTTCTTT. Together with reference TRBV18 and TRBJ1-1, the CDR3 gives the full variable domain: NAGVMQNPRHLVRRRGQEARLRCSPMKGHSHVYWYRQLPEEGLKFMVYLQKENIIDESGMPKERFSAEFPKEGPSILRIQQVVRGDSAAYFCASSLGLPRTGTEAFFGQGTRLTVV.

The CDR3 region is CSVDVQNTEAFF. The CDR3 bases are TGCAGCGTTGATGTACAGAACACTGAAGCTTTCTTT. This chain uses TRBV29-1 with TRBJ1-1; D ambiguous. V lost 3 bases to trimming and J lost 1 base, with 6 bases between them. The CDR3 consists of 12 residues. In germline, CDR1 is SQVTM, CDR2 ANQGSEA.

This clone was picked up one time. CDR3 sequence (DNA): TGCGCCAGCAGCCAAGAAAGGAGGGGTACTGGATACGAGCAGTACTTC. Translated, it gives CASSQERRGTGYEQYF. This sequence joins TRBV4-1 and TRBJ2-7; perhaps TRBD2 as D (6 bases). The CDR3 consists of 16 residues. The germline gives CDR1 MGHRA, CDR2 YSYEKL. V gave up 0 bases and J gave up 4 bases, with 16 bases separating them.

V is TRBV5-4 and J is TRBJ2-3; 8 positions agree with TRBD2. Germline V gene data show CDR1 as SGHNT and CDR2 as YYREEE (reference sequence). V gave up 4 bases and J gave up 3 bases; unmatched junction bases: 4. This CDR3 contains 14 residues. This chain's CDR3 is CASSTGLETDTQYF. CDR3 bases: TGTGCCAGCAGCACGGGACTAGAAACAGATACGCAGTATTTT.

The chain couples TRBV7-2 to TRBJ2-1; 9 nucleotides line up with TRBD1. V shed 5 bases, J shed 6 bases, and the junction held 11 bases outside the gene matches. Germline V CDR1 and CDR2: SGHTA, FQGNSA. CDR3 size: 16 residues. This CDR3 is CASSVLRDREGNEQFF. The CDR3 nucleotides are TGTGCCAGCAGCGTATTACGGGACAGGGAAGGCAATGAGCAGTTCTTC.

This clone was counted once. This chain connects TRBV7-9 to TRBJ2-5, with 7 bases that match TRBD2. The V gene's germline CDR1 is SEHNR and CDR2 FQNEAQ (reference sequence). This CDR3 has 14 amino acids. V dropped 5 bases and J dropped 9; count of bases not matched to a gene: 12. CDR3 in amino acids: CASSHRDYRGAQYF. CDR3 DNA: TGTGCCAGCAGCCATAGGGACTACCGGGGGGCCCAGTACTTC.

The chain employs TRBV2 and TRBJ2-5, with 7 positions matching TRBD2. Trimming removed 4 bases from V and 4 bases from J; junction bases left unmatched: 6. This CDR3 contains 14 residues. Germline assignment: CDR1 SNHLY and CDR2 FYNNEI. CDR3 amino acids: CASSGRGRGETQYF. CDR3 DNA: TGTGCCAGCAGTGGGCGGGGGAGGGGAGAGACCCAGTACTTC.

Only one count was recorded for this clone. The junction and the germline gene differ at one end; a read error may be behind it. The rearrangement uses TRBV7-9 and TRBJ2-5; D may be TRBD1 (6 bases). In germline, CDR1 is SEHNR, CDR2 FQNEAQ (reference sequence). This CDR3 has 16 residues. In DNA, the CDR3 is TGTGCCAGCAGCTTAATAGACAGGAAGGGAAGAGAGGCCCAGTACTTC. As protein: CASSLIDRKGREAQYF. The full variable domain, its missing parts supplied by reference TRBV7-9 and TRBJ2-5, is DTGVSQNPRHKITKRGQNVTFRCDPISEHNRLYWYRQTLGQGPEFLTYFQNEAQLEKSRLLSDRFSAERPKGSFSTLEIQRTEQGDSAMYLCASSLIDRKGREAQYFGPGTRLLVL.

V is TRBV6-5 and J is TRBJ1-2; TRBD1 matches 10 bases. This CDR3 spans 13 amino acids. Germline trimming cut 6 bases from V and 7 bases from J; bases unmatched to any gene: 5. Germline CDR1 and CDR2: MNHEY and SVGAGI. Here the CDR3 reads CASSRTGGGGYTF. DNA for the CDR3: TGTGCCAGCAGCCGGACAGGGGGAGGTGGCTACACCTTC.

J is TRBJ2-7 and V is TRBV5-1, with 8 bases that match TRBD1. The CDR3 consists of 14 residues. V was clipped by 4 bases and J by 3 bases; unmatched bases: 6. CDR1 is SGHRS, CDR2 YFSETQ, per germline. CDR3 nucleotides: TGCGCCAGCAGCGTAGACAGGGGTTACTACGAGCAGTACTTC. Translating gives CASSVDRGYYEQYF. The whole variable domain, remainder taken from reference TRBV5-1 and TRBJ2-7, is KAGVTQTPRYLIKTRGQQVTLSCSPISGHRSVSWYQQTPGQGLQFLFEYFSETQRNKGNFPGRFSGRQFSNSRSEMNVSTLELGDSALYLCASSVDRGYYEQYFGPGTRLTVT.

Here the CDR3 reads CASSLTPGTEAFF. The CDR3 nucleotides are TGTGCCAGCAGCTTAACCCCCGGCACTGAAGCTTTCTTT. This rearrangement joins TRBV7-3 to TRBJ1-1; no definite D call. CDR1 and CDR2 (germline): SGHTA, FQGTGA. The V end was cut by 0 bases, the J end by 4 bases, with 6 bases between. The CDR3 extends over 13 amino acids.

This chain links TRBV11-1 with TRBJ2-7, with 9 bases aligning to TRBD2. The assigned J gene may be wrong: the sequence end matches TRBJ2-1 better. The germline V gene encodes CDR1 SGHAT and CDR2 FQDESV (reference sequence). The CDR3 runs to 14 residues. In nucleotides, the CDR3 is TGTGCCAGCAGCTTAAAGCGGGGGGTAAATGAGCAGTTCTTC. Translating gives CASSLKRGVNEQFF.

The V call is TRBV5-6, the J call TRBJ1-4; TRBD1 aligns across 9 bases. With V trimmed by 0 bases and J by 9 bases, 6 bases remained unmatched. CDR1 is SGHDT, CDR2 YYEEEE, per germline. The CDR3 runs 15 residues. The CDR3 coding sequence is TGTGCCAGCAGCTTGGTTGGGACAGGGCAGCAAAAACTGTTTTTT. Encoded protein: CASSLVGTGQQKLFF.

The CDR3 sequence is CASSQLAGRRNEQFF. The CDR3 DNA sequence: TGTGCCAGCAGCCAACTAGCGGGACGTCGGAATGAGCAGTTCTTC. The V call is TRBV11-3, the J call TRBJ2-1; 10 bases are a match to TRBD2. This CDR3 is 15 amino acids long. From germline, CDR1 is SGHNT and CDR2 YENEEA. The J segment lost 7 bases and the V segment lost 5 bases, leaving 8 bases of the junction unmatched.

The V and J genes are TRBV7-9 and TRBJ2-1; 8 bases are shared with TRBD2. The CDR3 totals 16 residues. Looked up from germline, CDR1 is SEHNR and CDR2 is FQNEAQ (reference sequence). V trimming: 4 bases; J trimming: 10 bases; junction bases outside the gene matches: 15. The CDR3 region has the DNA TGTGCCAGCAGCTCGAGCCCCGGGAGGGCCAGTGGAGAGCAGTTCTTC. It codes for CASSSSPGRASGEQFF.

This chain links TRBV7-3 with TRBJ2-1; 7 bases agree with TRBD2. CDR1 and CDR2 (germline): SGHTA, FQGTGA. Germline trimming cut 5 bases from V and 7 bases from J; bases unmatched to any gene: 14. The CDR3 has 16 amino acids. The CDR3 sequence: CASSLTPGLSFNEQFF. CDR3 nucleotide sequence: TGTGCCAGCAGCCTCACTCCGGGACTATCATTTAATGAGCAGTTCTTC.

The rearrangement joins TRBV4-2 to TRBJ2-7; D gene ambiguous. The CDR3 spans 15 residues. Germline V CDR1 and CDR2: LGHNA, YNFKEQ. V was cut by 4 bases and J by 3 bases, with 16 bases left in between. The CDR3 region is CASSLTTSVDYEQYF. The DNA of the CDR3 is TGTGCCAGCAGCCTCACCACGAGCGTCGACTACGAGCAGTACTTC.

This rearrangement joins TRBV7-3 to TRBJ2-1; 7 bases are shared with TRBD2. This CDR3 has 14 residues. Trimming at V came to 3 bases and at J to 2 bases, leaving 1 base not matched to a gene. CDR1 SGHTA and CDR2 FQGTGA come from the germline V gene. Here the CDR3 DNA reads TGTGCCAGCAGCTTCGGGGGGACCTACAATGAGCAGTTCTTC. It is translated as CASSFGGTYNEQFF.

This clone occurred once. CDR3: CASSYLSRGQPQHF. The CDR3 DNA reads as TGTGCCAGTAGTTATCTCTCACGGGGTCAGCCCCAGCATTTT. The chain links TRBV19 to TRBJ1-5; no definite D call. Germline V lookup: CDR1 LNHDA, CDR2 SQIVND (reference sequence). Trimming stripped 5 bases from V and 6 bases from J, with 14 bases between. CDR3 length: 14 residues.

This clone was counted a few times. V usage is TRBV5-1 and J usage is TRBJ2-3, with D perhaps TRBD2 (7 bases). This CDR3 contains 14 residues. Germline loops: CDR1 SGHRS, CDR2 YFSETQ. Trimming removed 0 bases at V and 4 bases at J, with 9 bases between. The CDR3 protein is CASSLEGGPDTQYF. The CDR3 region has the DNA TGCGCCAGCAGCTTGGAGGGGGGGCCAGATACGCAGTATTTT.

The chain couples TRBV7-9 to TRBJ1-4; D might be TRBD1 (6 bases). V lost 3 bases and J 4 bases, leaving 12 bases between the germline ends. Germline V gives CDR1 SEHNR, CDR2 FQNEAQ (reference sequence). CDR3 length equals 15 residues. The CDR3 coding sequence is TGTGCCAGCAGCTTTACAGGGAGGGGTAATGAAAAACTGTTTTTT. Translation: CASSFTGRGNEKLFF.

This chain uses TRBV20-1 with TRBJ2-1; D ambiguous. The germline V gene encodes CDR1 DFQATT and CDR2 SNEGSKA (reference sequence). Trimming shortened V by 3 bases and J by 4 bases, and 16 bases separated the two germline ends. The CDR3 has 15 amino acids. The CDR3 region is CSASAVRSVYNEQFF. The CDR3 DNA sequence: TGCAGTGCTAGTGCGGTTCGGAGCGTGTACAATGAGCAGTTCTTC.

The CDR3 nucleotides read TGTGCCAGCAGTGAATCTGGCTATGAAAAACTGTTTTTT. It is translated as CASSESGYEKLFF. The chain employs TRBV25-1 and TRBJ1-4; D not resolved. V dropped 1 base and J dropped 6 bases, with 6 bases sitting between them. The germline gives CDR1 MGHDK, CDR2 SYGVNS. The CDR3 has 13 residues. Full variable domain (missing parts from reference TRBV25-1 and TRBJ1-4): EADIYQTPRYLVIGTGKKITLECSQTMGHDKMYWYQQDPGMELHLIHYSYGVNSTEKGDLSSESTVSRIRTEHFPLTLESARPSHTSQYLCASSESGYEKLFFGSGTQLSVL.

The chain joins TRBV3-1 (or the pseudogene TRBV3-2) to TRBJ2-1; TRBD2 aligns across 13 bases. The CDR3 length is 16 residues. Trimming at V came to 2 bases and at J to 8 bases, leaving 6 bases not matched to a gene. The germline CDR1 and CDR2 sequences are LGHDT and YNNKEL (reference sequence). The CDR3 DNA reads as TGTGCCAGCAGCCAATCACTAGCGGGAGGGCCAGATGAGCAGTTCTTC. Amino acid sequence: CASSQSLAGGPDEQFF.

The rearrangement links TRBV5-1 to TRBJ1-1; D ambiguous. CDR3 length equals 13 residues. Trimming stripped 4 bases from V and 2 bases from J, with 9 bases between. Germline CDR1 SGHRS, CDR2 YFSETQ. The CDR3 nucleotides read TGCGCCAGCAGCACAGACCCAAACACTGAAGCTTTCTTT. Protein product: CASSTDPNTEAFF.

This sequence joins TRBV28 and TRBJ2-5; a weak D match, TRBD2 (6 bases). In germline, CDR1 is MDHEN, CDR2 SYDVKM. The CDR3 is 14 amino acids. V gave up 4 bases and J gave up 2 bases, with 11 bases separating them. The CDR3 DNA reads TGTGCCAGCAGTTCCCTCAGCGGGCAAGAGACCCAGTACTTC. Residues: CASSSLSGQETQYF.